One and the same sample provided the 27 T cell receptor beta chains below, sequenced in a study of cytomegalovirus exposure and HLA in healthy donors. The primer mix had 60 Vbeta and 13 Jbeta primers. Sequencing was performed with immunoSEQ multiplex PCR; in TCRdb, only in-frame clones are kept and a portion is missing. This table has over 70,000 clones, approximately 80% appearing once. Material: PBMCs. The receptors come from a woman aged 45-65 years in good health and CMV-seropositive.

The chain uses TRBV11-3 and TRBJ1-1, with a weak D call TRBD1 (6 bases). Trimming took off 3 bases at V and 4 bases at J, with 12 bases between the two ends. This CDR3 has 14 residues. Germline CDR1 and CDR2: SGHNT and YENEEA. The CDR3 protein is CASSFRGTGTEAFF. For the CDR3, the DNA is TGTGCCAGCAGCTTTAGGGGGACGGGCACTGAAGCTTTCTTT.

The chain joins TRBV5-6 to TRBJ1-5, with 10 bases aligning to TRBD1. Germline assignment: CDR1 SGHDT and CDR2 YYEEEE. This CDR3 spans 15 amino acids. V lost 3 bases and J lost 7; bases outside the gene matches: 7. CDR3 residues: CASSWGRTGGQPQHF. CDR3 nucleotide sequence: TGTGCCAGCAGCTGGGGACGGACAGGGGGACAGCCCCAGCATTTT.

The V gene is TRBV29-1, the J gene TRBJ2-7; D is perhaps TRBD1 (6 bases). The CDR3 is 12 residues long. V lost 7 bases and J 6 bases, leaving 16 bases between the germline ends. Germline CDR1 reads SQVTM; CDR2 reads ANQGSEA. In DNA, the CDR3 is TGCAGCGGGGAGAGCAGGGGTGGCGAGCAGTACTTC. Translation: CSGESRGGEQYF.

The chain carries TRBV13 and TRBJ2-1; tentatively, D is TRBD1 (6 bases). V dropped 5 bases and J dropped 9 bases, with 14 bases sitting between them. This CDR3 comprises 13 residues. Germline CDR1 and CDR2: PRHDT and FYEKMQ (reference sequence). CDR3 DNA sequence: TGTGCCAGCAGCAAGGACAGTCGACCTGAGCAGTTCTTC. Amino acids: CASSKDSRPEQFF.

Concerning this clone: The junction and the germline gene differ at one end; a read error may be behind it. V is TRBV7-9 and J is TRBJ1-4, with D possibly TRBD1 on 5 matching bases. The CDR3 runs to 15 residues. Germline V CDR1 and CDR2: SEHNR, FQNEAQ (reference sequence). This CDR3 is CSSSSGQETNEKLFF. The CDR3 DNA reads as TGTTCCAGCAGCTCCGGACAAGAAACTAATGAAAAACTGTTTTTT.

This sequence joins TRBV6-1 and TRBJ1-6; D not resolved. With 11 bases removed from V and 6 bases from J, the gap between germline ends came to 17 bases. Germline loops: CDR1 MNHNS, CDR2 SASEGT. The CDR3 is 14 amino acids. CDR3 sequence (DNA): TGTGCCGGAAAAATCGGCGGGTTTAATTCACCCCTCCACTTT. This translates into CAGKIGGFNSPLHF.

V and J are TRBV6-5 and TRBJ1-4, with TRBD1 identical over 7 bases. V was pared by 3 bases and J by 7 bases, with 11 bases of the junction left unmatched. The germline gives CDR1 MNHEY, CDR2 SVGAGI. The CDR3 contains 16 residues. In DNA form, the CDR3 reads TGTGCCAGCAGTTATGGCGTAGGGACAGATGGTGAAAAACTGTTTTTT. It yields the protein CASSYGVGTDGEKLFF.

The chain employs TRBV5-1 and TRBJ2-1; 7 bases align to TRBD2. The CDR3 consists of 15 residues. CDR1 and CDR2 from the germline V gene are SGHRS and YFSETQ. J lost 3 bases, V lost 4 bases, and 7 bases had no gene match. The CDR3 DNA sequence: TGCGCCAGCAGCCCCGCGGGGGACTACTACAATGAGCAGTTCTTC. Translation: CASSPAGDYYNEQFF.

The chain joins TRBV2 to TRBJ2-2; 11 nucleotides match TRBD2. Looked up from germline, CDR1 is SNHLY and CDR2 is FYNNEI. V lost 4 bases, J lost 6 bases, and 1 base stayed unmatched. This CDR3 region has 14 residues. The chain's CDR3 is CASSVSGRAGELFF. The CDR3 nucleotides read TGTGCCAGCAGTGTTAGCGGGAGGGCCGGGGAGCTGTTTTTT. Full variable domain (remainder filled in from reference TRBV2 and TRBJ2-2): EPEVTQTPSHQVTQMGQEVILRCVPISNHLYFYWYRQILGQKVEFLVSFYNNEISEKSEIFDDQFSVERPDGSNFTLKIRSTKLEDSAMYFCASSVSGRAGELFFGEGSRLTVL.

The chain couples TRBV14 to TRBJ1-3; TRBD1 matches 9 bases. The CDR3 contains 17 residues. V dropped 1 base and J dropped 1; count of bases not matched to a gene: 5. Germline V gives CDR1 SGHDN, CDR2 FVKESK. The chain's CDR3 is CASSQVGTGPSGNTIYF. CDR3 DNA sequence: TGTGCCAGCAGCCAAGTAGGGACAGGGCCATCTGGAAACACCATATATTTT.

V gene TRBV28 combines with J gene TRBJ1-1; D is unclear. The CDR3 loop spans 14 amino acids. Germline lookup yields CDR1 MDHEN and CDR2 SYDVKM. The germline V and J ends were trimmed by 5 bases and 0 bases, with 10 bases remaining between them. The CDR3: CASSTVFVNTEAFF. Written as DNA, the CDR3 is TGTGCCAGCAGTACGGTGTTCGTGAACACTGAAGCTTTCTTT.

The chain employs TRBV13 and TRBJ2-2; D remains unclear. There are 11 residues in the CDR3. Trimming cost V 5 bases and J 8 bases, with 6 bases left between them. Germline CDR1 is PRHDT and CDR2 is FYEKMQ (reference sequence). The CDR3 nucleotides read TGTGCCAGCAGCACGCGTGGGGAGCTGTTTTTT. It translates to CASSTRGELFF.

The chain links TRBV4-1 to TRBJ2-3, with a possible D match to TRBD2 (5 bases). Germline CDR1 MGHRA, CDR2 YSYEKL. CDR3 length: 18 residues. The germline V and J ends were trimmed by 6 bases and 2 bases, with 24 bases remaining between them. CDR3 region: CASSTNGGETSVTDTQYF. The DNA for the CDR3 is TGCGCCAGCAGTACCAACGGTGGGGAGACGAGTGTCACAGATACGCAGTATTTT.

This sequence joins TRBV5-5 and TRBJ2-2; D gene unclear. V lost 0 bases and J lost 9, with 12 bases in between. The germline gives CDR1 SGHKS, CDR2 YYEKEE (reference sequence). The CDR3 covers 14 residues. The CDR3 reads CASSLANREWELFF. The CDR3 region has the DNA TGTGCCAGCAGCTTGGCGAACAGAGAATGGGAGCTGTTTTTT.

The rearrangement links TRBV9 to TRBJ2-3; 8 bases agree with TRBD1. The CDR3 is 19 amino acids. CDR1 and CDR2 from the germline V gene are SGDLS and YYNGEE. Trimming took 1 base from V and 1 from J; bases not matched to a gene: 14. Here the CDR3 reads CASSVSVGQGRRGTDTQYF. DNA for the CDR3: TGTGCCAGCAGCGTATCGGTAGGACAGGGCCGCAGGGGCACAGATACGCAGTATTTT.

V is TRBV6-5 and J is TRBJ2-4; 7 nucleotides agree with TRBD1. The ends lost 5 bases at V and 2 bases at J; junction bases unmatched: 3. The CDR3 length is 14 residues. Germline lookup yields CDR1 MNHEY and CDR2 SVGAGI. The DNA of the CDR3 is TGTGCCAGCAGTCGGGACAGATCCAAAAACATTCAGTACTTC. Encoded protein: CASSRDRSKNIQYF.

The V and J genes are TRBV5-6 and TRBJ2-7, with TRBD1 as a possible D gene (5 bases). CDR1 is SGHDT, CDR2 YYEEEE, per germline. V lost 4 bases and J 1 base, leaving 9 bases between the germline ends. This CDR3 has 13 residues. CDR3 DNA sequence: TGTGCCAGCAGCAAAGGACAATCCTACGAGCAGTACGTC. This sequence encodes CASSKGQSYEQYV.

The chain carries TRBV6-6 and TRBJ1-1; no clear D. V lost 7 bases and J lost 2, with 8 bases in between. There are 12 residues in the CDR3. Germline V gene lookup returns CDR1 MNHNY and CDR2 SVGAGI (reference sequence). The CDR3: CASKDSNTEAFF. The CDR3 nucleotides read TGTGCCAGCAAAGACTCAAACACTGAAGCTTTCTTT.

The V gene is TRBV25-1, the J gene TRBJ1-2, with D uncertain. V was trimmed by 8 bases and J by 5 bases, leaving 9 bases between them. From germline, CDR1 is MGHDK and CDR2 SYGVNS. The CDR3 extends over 11 amino acids. DNA of the CDR3: TGTGCCAGCTCCTATGTGTATGGCTACACCTTC. Translated, it gives CASSYVYGYTF.

This chain links TRBV11-2 with TRBJ2-5; 11 bases are a match to TRBD2. From germline, CDR1 is SGHAT and CDR2 FQNNGV. Losses at the gene ends were 5 bases for V and 4 bases for J; bases not matched to a gene: 9. The CDR3 contains 16 residues. CDR3 nucleotide sequence: TGTGCCAGCAGCCCGGGAAAGCTAGCGGGAGGAGAGACCCAGTACTTC. Translation gives CASSPGKLAGGETQYF. Together with reference TRBV11-2 and TRBJ2-5, the CDR3 gives the full variable domain: EAGVAQSPRYKIIEKRQSVAFWCNPISGHATLYWYQQILGQGPKLLIQFQNNGVVDDSQLPKDRFSAERLKGVDSTLKIQPAKLEDSAVYLCASSPGKLAGGETQYFGPGTRLLVL.

V usage is TRBV5-8 and J usage is TRBJ2-7, with 10 bases fitting TRBD2. The CDR3 has 15 residues. Germline V gives CDR1 SGHTS, CDR2 YDEGEE. V lost 2 bases to trimming and J lost 2 bases; unmatched junction nucleotides: 4. DNA of the CDR3: TGTGCCAGCAGCTTTAGCGGGGGGTTTACCTACGAGCAGTACTTC. Protein sequence: CASSFSGGFTYEQYF.

This clone was found once. The rearrangement links TRBV6-5 to TRBJ1-1; D gene unclear. V gave up 6 bases and J gave up 4 bases, with 12 bases separating them. There are 13 residues in the CDR3. In germline, CDR1 is MNHEY, CDR2 SVGAGI. CDR3 coding DNA: TGTGCCAGCAGAATCGGGAGGGCCACTGAAGCTTTCTTT. The encoded protein is CASRIGRATEAFF.

This clone occurred a few times. V usage is TRBV19 and J usage is TRBJ2-5; D might be TRBD1 (6 bases). Looked up from germline, CDR1 is LNHDA and CDR2 is SQIVND (reference sequence). With 5 bases removed from V and 2 bases from J, the gap between germline ends came to 18 bases. CDR3 length: 16 amino acids. CDR3 sequence: CASSQAVQRGQETQYF. The CDR3 nucleotides read TGTGCCAGTAGTCAGGCGGTCCAGAGGGGGCAAGAGACCCAGTACTTC.

V and J are TRBV18 and TRBJ1-2; 7 bases are shared with TRBD1. The CDR3 runs 14 residues. Germline trimming cut 1 base from V and 6 bases from J; bases unmatched to any gene: 5. The germline gives CDR1 KGHSH, CDR2 LQKENI. CDR3 protein: CASSPLDREHGYTF. In DNA form, the CDR3 reads TGTGCCAGCTCACCACTTGACAGGGAACATGGCTACACCTTC.

In DNA, the CDR3 is TGTGCCAGCAGCTTGTTAGCGGGGGGTTACTACGAGCAGTACTTC. Its translation: CASSLLAGGYYEQYF. The chain uses TRBV11-2 and TRBJ2-7; 10 bases are shared with TRBD2. CDR1 SGHAT and CDR2 FQNNGV come from the germline V gene. With 3 bases clipped from V and 3 bases from J, the junction kept 5 bases outside the gene matches. The CDR3 extends over 15 amino acids.

The CDR3 region is CASAGSVADTQYF. CDR3 DNA: TGTGCCAGTGCAGGTAGTGTCGCAGATACGCAGTATTTT. The chain has TRBV7-9 and TRBJ2-3; D ambiguous. V lost 9 bases to trimming and J lost 4 bases, with 14 bases between them. The CDR3 has 13 amino acids. The V gene's germline CDR1 is SEHNR and CDR2 FQNEAQ (reference sequence). Looking up the rest from reference TRBV7-9 and TRBJ2-3 gives the full variable domain: DTGVSQNPRHKITKRGQNVTFRCDPISEHNRLYWYRQTLGQGPEFLTYFQNEAQLEKSRLLSDRFSAERPKGSFSTLEIQRTEQGDSAMYLCASAGSVADTQYFGPGTRLTVL.

V gene TRBV27 combines with J gene TRBJ1-1; a weak D match, TRBD1 (5 bases). Trimming took 5 bases from V and 0 from J, leaving 13 bases between them. Germline assignment: CDR1 MNHEY and CDR2 SMNVEV (reference sequence). This CDR3 has 15 residues. DNA for the CDR3: TGTGCCAGCAGTCACCAACAGGCTGTGAACACTGAAGCTTTCTTT. Encoded protein: CASSHQQAVNTEAFF.